One and the same sample provided the 2 T cell receptor beta chains below, sequenced in a study of blood T cell repertoires in COVID-19. Sequenced by immunoSEQ multiplex PCR; TCRdb stores in-frame clones only, minus some. The table has about 64,000 clones, about 88% seen once. The sequenced material came from peripheral blood. The receptor set was obtained from a man between 65 and 85 years old with acute or convalescent COVID-19.

The rearrangement joins TRBV15 to TRBJ1-1; 7 nucleotides agree with TRBD1. V dropped 4 bases and J dropped 6; count of bases not matched to a gene: 11. Germline V CDR1 and CDR2: LNHNV, YYDKDF (reference sequence). The CDR3 loop spans 15 amino acids. CDR3 region: CATSTKGAGHSEAFF. In nucleotides, the CDR3 is TGTGCCACCAGCACCAAGGGGGCGGGGCACTCTGAAGCTTTCTTT.

This chain connects TRBV4-3 to TRBJ2-7, with TRBD2 identical over 10 bases. Germline trimming cut 1 base from V and 3 bases from J; bases unmatched to any gene: 6. The CDR3 loop spans 16 amino acids. Germline V gene lookup returns CDR1 LGHNA and CDR2 YSLEER. CDR3 in amino acids: CASSQGVERGGYEQYF. The CDR3 region has the DNA TGCGCCAGCAGCCAAGGGGTGGAGCGGGGGGGCTACGAGCAGTACTTC.